This T cell receptor (beta chain) was profiled in a study of cytomegalovirus exposure and HLA in healthy donors. PCR amplification relied on 60 Vbeta primers (plus 13 Jbeta primers). Some clones are missing from TCRdb's copy, which holds only in-frame ones; the method was immunoSEQ multiplex PCR. The sample lists around 140,000 clones; 77% were seen once. This clone was seen just once. Per germline, CDR1 MNHEY and CDR2 SMNVEV (reference sequence). The germline V and J ends were trimmed by 5 bases and 7 bases, with 18 bases remaining between them. The CDR3 has 14 amino acids. Sequencing was performed on PBMCs. The V and J genes are TRBV27 and TRBJ2-7; possible D gene TRBD1, 5 bases. The origin of this receptor is a male donor in good health and CMV-seronegative. The chain's CDR3 is CASSPSPRAGEQYF. The DNA of the CDR3 is TGTGCCAGCAGTCCAAGCCCCAGGGCCGGAGAGCAGTACTTC.